This T cell receptor (beta chain) came from a study of response to subunit inactivated influenza vaccine. Points from the study as a whole: The authors suggested that few new T cells are recruited per seasonal influenza vaccination.

This clonotype was seen a handful of times. What it binds is not known. MiXCR, run by TCRdb on the RT-PCR reads, gives a single entry per CDR3 protein. The repertoire has under 550,000 distinct CDR3 sequences, about 7.6% of them found once; the top ten carry 10% to 15%. The CDR3 has 16 amino acids. Germline-derived CDR1 and CDR2 are LGHNA and YSLEER. The ends lost 1 base at V and 4 bases at J; junction bases unmatched: 7. This material consisted of PBMCs from blood, taken around 25 months after vaccination. This rearrangement joins TRBV4-3 to TRBJ2-7, with 10 nucleotides matching TRBD1. The origin of this receptor is a man aged 45-69 years who received an inactivated influenza vaccine. For the CDR3, the DNA is TGCGCCAGCAGCCAAGTCTTGGACAGGGGGTTTTACGAGCAGTACTTC. Protein: CASSQVLDRGFYEQYF.